The rows below give T cell receptor beta chains drawn from one sample of a study of persistence of HIV-infected CD4 T cells. Some clones are missing from TCRdb's copy, which holds only in-frame ones; the method was immunoSEQ multiplex PCR. The sample has about 36,000 clones; around 85% are singletons. These receptors' antigens are unknown. Source: cultured CD4+ T cells from PBMCs, taken from a patient who received antiretroviral therapy. The receptors here all came from an adult with HIV. The donor label of this sample is uncertain. CDR3s include the opening cysteine and the closing phenylalanine or tryptophan.

>TRBV5-1|TRBJ2-7
CASSLGQGGGEQYF
>TRBV9|TRBJ2-1
CASSVWRGAYNEQFF
>TRBV19|TRBJ2-1
CASSPSFYNEQFF
>TRBV29-1|TRBJ2-1
CSVEVPAEGQFF
>TRBV2|TRBJ1-1
CASSDRQGGGYTEAFF
>TRBV19|TRBJ2-4
CASSIGDIQYF
>TRBV14|TRBJ2-3
CASSQDSTSPDTQYF
>TRBV29-1|TRBJ1-3
CSVAEGGGNTIYF
>TRBV4-1|TRBJ1-1
CASSQNRGGSTEAFF
>TRBV20-1|TRBJ2-3
CSASRTDTQYF
>TRBV6-1|TRBJ1-5
CASSESLADSNQPQHF
>TRBV6-5|TRBJ1-5
CASRQGSNQPQHF
>TRBV3-1/TRBV3-2|TRBJ1-3
CASSQKGTAYLAGNTIYF
>TRBV6-5|TRBJ1-2
CASSNIYGYTF
>TRBV9|TRBJ1-2
CASSVYRNFNYGYTF
>TRBV19|TRBJ2-4
CASSMMMGPGRRLAKNIQYF
>TRBV29-1|TRBJ1-1
CSVDNRDRLMNTEAFF
>TRBV30|TRBJ1-6
CAWKGPEAAPLHF
>TRBV18|TRBJ2-1
CASSPETGYFDNEQFF
>TRBV7-3|TRBJ2-2
CASSLSRSANTGELFF
>TRBV5-1|TRBJ2-1
CASRRAGGLNEQFF
>TRBV11-3|TRBJ2-7
CASSPGGSYEQYF
>TRBV5-1|TRBJ2-3
CASSFSSGGLPTDTQYF
>TRBV15|TRBJ2-3
CATSREDSTDTQYF
>TRBV7-9|TRBJ1-6
CASSKVTLQGDNSPLHF
>TRBV5-8|TRBJ2-3
CASSSIRGRTDTQYF
>TRBV7-2|TRBJ2-2
CASSFAHSGVTGELFF
>TRBV18|TRBJ2-3
CASSPRSHSDTQYF
>TRBV7-9|TRBJ1-6
CASKGGGYNSPLHF